The 21 T cell receptor beta chains given below trace back to one sample, sequenced in a study of cytomegalovirus exposure and HLA in healthy donors. PCR used 60 Vbeta primers and 13 Jbeta primers. TCRdb's copy holds only in-frame clones and misses some; the assay was immunoSEQ multiplex PCR. This sample yields over 75,000 clones, of which approximately 80% are seen a single time; approximately 16% belongs to the top ten. The sequenced sample was PBMCs. These receptor sequences come from a man aged 60 to 69 in good health and CMV-seropositive.

The count of this clone is one. This chain links TRBV29-1 with TRBJ1-1; D is unresolved. Germline V gives CDR1 SQVTM, CDR2 ANQGSEA. This CDR3 contains 13 residues. In DNA form, the CDR3 reads TGCAGTCATAAACGGGTGGGGAACACTGAAGCTTTCTTT. It specifies CSHKRVGNTEAFF.

The chain recombines TRBV5-1 with TRBJ2-3; D is perhaps TRBD2 (5 bases). The CDR3 totals 15 residues. V lost 1 base, J lost 6 bases, and 15 bases lay in between. Germline loops: CDR1 SGHRS, CDR2 YFSETQ. CDR3 in amino acids: CASSLLGVSSDTQYF. The CDR3 DNA is TGCGCCAGCAGCTTGTTGGGAGTTTCATCCGATACGCAGTATTTT. Looking up the rest from reference TRBV5-1 and TRBJ2-3 gives the full variable domain: KAGVTQTPRYLIKTRGQQVTLSCSPISGHRSVSWYQQTPGQGLQFLFEYFSETQRNKGNFPGRFSGRQFSNSRSEMNVSTLELGDSALYLCASSLLGVSSDTQYFGPGTRLTVL.

The chain is built from TRBV6-1 and TRBJ2-7, with a possible D match to TRBD2 (6 bases). The CDR3 is 14 residues long. Trimming removed 4 bases from V and 1 base from J, with 11 bases in between. Germline V gives CDR1 MNHNS, CDR2 SASEGT. The CDR3 is CASSAGGASYEQYF. DNA for the CDR3: TGTGCCAGCAGTGCCGGCGGGGCTTCCTACGAGCAGTACTTC.

The chain carries TRBV7-8 and TRBJ1-6; weak D call: TRBD1 (5 bases). V lost 4 bases and J 6 bases, leaving 13 bases between the germline ends. Germline lookup yields CDR1 SGHVS and CDR2 FQNEAQ. The CDR3 is 15 residues long. Written as DNA, the CDR3 is TGTGCCAGCAGCTCTCAGGGTCAAAGTAATTCACCCCTCCACTTT. Translating it yields CASSSQGQSNSPLHF.

This clone was seen only once. The chain carries TRBV7-9 and TRBJ2-7, with a tentative D call TRBD1 (6 bases). This CDR3 region has 14 residues. Germline V gives CDR1 SEHNR, CDR2 FQNEAQ (reference sequence). Between the trimmed V and J ends, which lost 3 bases and 5 bases, there was a span of 14 bases. CDR3 amino acids: CASSFSRGEDEQYF. CDR3 DNA sequence: TGTGCCAGCAGCTTCTCCAGGGGAGAGGACGAGCAGTACTTC.

The J gene is TRBJ2-5, the V gene TRBV18; 11 bases agree with TRBD1. The CDR3 has 15 residues. Per the germline V gene, CDR1 is KGHSH and CDR2 is LQKENI. The junction had 1 base not matched to a gene; V was cut back by 3 bases and J by 1 base. CDR3 sequence: CASSPGTGGQETQYF. The CDR3 nucleotides read TGTGCCAGCTCACCCGGGACAGGGGGCCAAGAGACCCAGTACTTC. The full variable domain, in which reference TRBV18 and TRBJ2-5 provide the parts outside the CDR3, is NAGVMQNPRHLVRRRGQEARLRCSPMKGHSHVYWYRQLPEEGLKFMVYLQKENIIDESGMPKERFSAEFPKEGPSILRIQQVVRGDSAAYFCASSPGTGGQETQYFGPGTRLLVL.

The V gene is TRBV27, the J gene TRBJ2-2; 9 bases map to TRBD2. The length of the CDR3 is 16 residues. V lost 0 bases, J lost 4 bases, and 3 bases stayed unmatched. CDR1 and CDR2 from the germline V gene are MNHEY and SMNVEV (reference sequence). DNA of the CDR3: TGTGCCAGCAGTTTATCTAGCGGGGGACTCACCGGGGAGCTGTTTTTT. This sequence encodes CASSLSSGGLTGELFF.

The chain links TRBV7-2 to TRBJ1-5, with D maybe TRBD1 (5 bases). The CDR3 runs 13 residues. Trimming took off 3 bases at V and 4 bases at J, with 7 bases between the two ends. From germline, CDR1 is SGHTA and CDR2 FQGNSA. The CDR3 sequence is CASSFQGNQPQHF. The DNA of the CDR3 is TGTGCCAGCAGCTTCCAGGGTAATCAGCCCCAGCATTTT.

This chain connects TRBV19 to TRBJ2-3; 7 bases map to TRBD1. This CDR3 spans 15 amino acids. Germline V gene lookup returns CDR1 LNHDA and CDR2 SQIVND (reference sequence). V was clipped by 4 bases and J by 6 bases; unmatched bases: 10. CDR3 nucleotides: TGTGCCAGTAGTAACAACAGGGGCCTGGGGGATACGCAGTATTTT. Its protein product is CASSNNRGLGDTQYF.

This clone turned up a few times. The chain is built from TRBV5-4 and TRBJ1-2; D remains unclear. V was trimmed by 4 bases and J by 6 bases, leaving 10 bases between them. Germline V gene lookup returns CDR1 SGHNT and CDR2 YYREEE (reference sequence). This CDR3 region has 12 residues. The CDR3 DNA follows: TGTGCCAGCAGCCCCAGTGAGGATGGCTACACCTTC. Its protein is CASSPSEDGYTF.

The rearrangement uses TRBV5-8 and TRBJ2-5; 13 nucleotides agree with TRBD2. Judging by the DNA end, TRBJ2-7 fits better; the J call may be wrong. CDR3 length: 19 amino acids. Germline CDR1 SGHTS, CDR2 YDEGEE. CDR3 coding DNA: TGTGCCAGCAGCCGAATCGGGACTAGCGGGGTAGTCGCCTCCTACGAGCAGTACTTC. This sequence encodes CASSRIGTSGVVASYEQYF.

The chain links TRBV18 to TRBJ2-7; D might be TRBD2 (5 bases). Trimming took off 2 bases at V and 4 bases at J, with 15 bases between the two ends. The CDR3 runs to 15 residues. Germline V lookup: CDR1 KGHSH, CDR2 LQKENI. The CDR3 DNA is TGTGCCAGCTCACCATTGCAGGTCGGGGTATACGAGCAGTACTTC. It yields the protein CASSPLQVGVYEQYF.

In nucleotides, the CDR3 is TGTGCCAGCAGTGCGGTGGGGGGGTCCTCACAAGAGACCCAGTACTTC. It is translated as CASSAVGGSSQETQYF. The rearrangement links TRBV2 to TRBJ2-5, with TRBD2 identical over 7 bases. V trimming: 4 bases; J trimming: 2 bases; junction bases outside the gene matches: 10. This CDR3 contains 16 residues. Per germline, CDR1 SNHLY and CDR2 FYNNEI.

The chain employs TRBV19 and TRBJ2-2; D possibly corresponds to TRBD1 (6 bases). This CDR3 has 14 residues. From germline, CDR1 is LNHDA and CDR2 SQIVND (reference sequence). The V gene lost 4 bases and the J gene lost 7 bases, with 13 bases spanning the gap. The CDR3 DNA is TGTGCCAGTAGTACGGGACGGGACAACGGGGAGCTGTTTTTT. Translating it yields CASSTGRDNGELFF.

V and J are TRBV7-9 and TRBJ2-5; 9 bases map to TRBD1. CDR1 is SEHNR and CDR2 is FQNEAQ in the germline V gene (reference sequence). The V segment lost 4 bases and the J segment 9 bases; nucleotides outside the gene matches: 15. CDR3 length: 16 residues. The CDR3 DNA is TGTGCCAGCAGCTCGACAGGGGGGCGCGAAGGGGGGGCCCAGTACTTC. It yields the protein CASSSTGGREGGAQYF.

The genes are TRBV6-5 and TRBJ2-7; 11 bases agree with TRBD2. The CDR3 length is 15 residues. V trimming: 8 bases; J trimming: 2 bases; junction bases outside the gene matches: 8. Germline CDR1 is MNHEY and CDR2 is SVGAGI. In nucleotides, the CDR3 is TGTGCCAGCCGGATAGCGGGGGGGTACCCCTACGAGCAGTACTTC. Its translation is CASRIAGGYPYEQYF.

This chain links TRBV30 with TRBJ2-4; possible D gene TRBD2, 6 bases. Germline V CDR1 and CDR2: GTSNPN, SVGIG (reference sequence). Trimming took off 1 base at V and 0 bases at J, with 16 bases between the two ends. The length of the CDR3 is 17 residues. CDR3 in amino acids: CAWSGGGGNLAKNIQYF. The DNA of the CDR3 is TGTGCCTGGAGTGGGGGTGGGGGGAATCTAGCCAAAAACATTCAGTACTTC.

The chain combines TRBV10-3 with TRBJ2-5, with 12 nucleotides matching TRBD1. The V gene end was trimmed by 8 bases and the J gene end by 2 bases; junction bases not matched to a gene: 3. The germline gives CDR1 ENHRY, CDR2 SYGVKD. The CDR3 length is 14 residues. CDR3 sequence (DNA): TGTGCCATCGGGACAGGGGGCAGGCAAGAGACCCAGTACTTC. It translates to CAIGTGGRQETQYF.

V gene TRBV7-6 combines with J gene TRBJ2-2; D is unresolved. There are 13 residues in the CDR3. Germline V gene data show CDR1 as SGHVS and CDR2 as FNYEAQ. V was pared by 11 bases and J by 0 bases, with 10 bases between. CDR3 loop: CALRLANTGELFF. The DNA of the CDR3 is TGTGCCCTCCGTCTCGCGAACACCGGGGAGCTGTTTTTT.

The chain joins TRBV6-6 to TRBJ2-5; 8 nucleotides match TRBD2. Germline CDR1 and CDR2: MNHNY and SVGAGI (reference sequence). The J segment lost 5 bases and the V segment lost 5 bases, leaving 4 bases of the junction unmatched. The CDR3 covers 13 residues. The CDR3: CASSPGLGETQYF. CDR3 sequence (DNA): TGTGCCAGCAGTCCGGGACTAGGGGAGACCCAGTACTTC.

As DNA, the CDR3 is TGTGCCAGCAGCGACACAGGGGAATACAGCAATCAGCCCCAGCATTTT. This sequence encodes CASSDTGEYSNQPQHF. V is TRBV2 and J is TRBJ1-5; TRBD1 agrees at 7 bases. After removal of 6 bases from V and 1 base from J, the junction contained 9 bases not matched to a gene. The germline CDR1 and CDR2 sequences are SNHLY and FYNNEI. This CDR3 is built from 16 residues. Supplemented by reference TRBV2 and TRBJ1-5, the full variable domain reads EPEVTQTPSHQVTQMGQEVILRCVPISNHLYFYWYRQILGQKVEFLVSFYNNEISEKSEIFDDQFSVERPDGSNFTLKIRSTKLEDSAMYFCASSDTGEYSNQPQHFGDGTRLSIL.